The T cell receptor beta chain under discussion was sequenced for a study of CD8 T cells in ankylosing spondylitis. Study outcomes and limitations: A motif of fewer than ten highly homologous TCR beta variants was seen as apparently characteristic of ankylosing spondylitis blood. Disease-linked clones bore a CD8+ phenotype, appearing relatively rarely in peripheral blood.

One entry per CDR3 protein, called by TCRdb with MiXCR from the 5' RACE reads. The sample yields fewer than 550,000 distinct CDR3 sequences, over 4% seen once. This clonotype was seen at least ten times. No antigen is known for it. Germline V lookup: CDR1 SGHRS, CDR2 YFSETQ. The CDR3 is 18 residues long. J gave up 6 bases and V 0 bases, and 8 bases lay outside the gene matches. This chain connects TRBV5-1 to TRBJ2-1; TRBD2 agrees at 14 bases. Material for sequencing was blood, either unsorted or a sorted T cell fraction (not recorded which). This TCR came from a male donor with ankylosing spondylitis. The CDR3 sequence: CASSLARTSGGPGNEQFF. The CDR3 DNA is TGCGCCAGCAGCTTGGCTAGGACTAGCGGGGGGCCGGGCAATGAGCAGTTCTTC.